This T cell receptor (beta chain) appears in the sequencing data of a study of radiation and T cells in renal cell carcinoma. Germline V gene sequence: CDR1 SGHKS, CDR2 YYEKEE (reference sequence). The CDR3 runs to 13 residues. Trimming took off 4 bases at V and 2 bases at J, with 10 bases between the two ends. Here immunoSEQ multiplex PCR was the method, and the copy in TCRdb shows in-frame clones only, minus some. This sample has 120,000 to 150,000 clones, with 86% found just once. Time point defined: blood 4 weeks post-SBRT, at nephrectomy. Treatment reported: 15 Gy SBRT to primary tumor, nephrectomy 4 weeks later. Nephrectomy followed 15 Gy stereotactic body radiation by 4 weeks.

This sequence was found in a woman between 45 and 60 years old with renal cell carcinoma. The gene calls are TRBV5-5 and TRBJ2-7; a weak D match, TRBD1 (6 bases). This specimen consisted of blood, obtained from a patient whose treatment included radiotherapy and nephrectomy. CDR3 residues: CASSPAGAYEQYF. The CDR3 nucleotides are TGTGCCAGCAGCCCGGCAGGGGCCTACGAGCAGTACTTC.